The rows below give T cell receptor beta chains drawn from one sample of a study of cytomegalovirus exposure and HLA in healthy donors. Some clones are missing from TCRdb's copy, which holds only in-frame ones; the method was immunoSEQ multiplex PCR. The table shows under 150,000 clones, with around 75% occurring only once. Sequenced: PBMCs. The receptors originated from a woman aged 18-35 years in good health and CMV-seronegative. Each CDR3 is given with its conserved first and last residue. The D gene is left open where the match is weak. Clone size is stated in some rows and not others, as once, few, many or a class when expanded.

D gene	V gene	clone size	J gene	CDR3 DNA	CDR3 protein
TRBD2	TRBV5-6	.	TRBJ2-2	TGTGCCAGCAGTCCCGGACTAGCGGGGGGCCAAAACACCGGGGAGCTGTTTTTT	CASSPGLAGGQNTGELFF
TRBD1	TRBV4-1	.	TRBJ2-7	TGCGCCAGCAGCCAAGGGACAGGGACCTCCTACGAGCAGTACTTC	CASSQGTGTSYEQYF
TRBD2	TRBV5-4	.	TRBJ2-7	TGTGCCAGCAGCTTGGTGGGCGGGGGGGCGGCCTACGAGCAGTACTTC	CASSLVGGGAAYEQYF
TRBD1	TRBV28	few	TRBJ1-2	TGTGCCAGCAGTTTCTCCGGGACAGGGTCTCGCTACACCTTC	CASSFSGTGSRYTF
TRBD1	TRBV5-6	.	TRBJ2-3	TGTGCCAGCAGCTTTATCTGGGTGCCTGACAGGGCAGGAGATACGCAGTATTTT	CASSFIWVPDRAGDTQYF
.	TRBV19	.	TRBJ2-5	TGTGCCAGTAGTATATTGGCCCAAGAGACCCAGTACTTC	CASSILAQETQYF
.	TRBV7-6	.	TRBJ1-2	TGTGCCAGCAGCCTCAGGGGAGACTATGGCTACACCTTC	CASSLRGDYGYTF
.	TRBV28	.	TRBJ1-5	TGTGCCAGCGCTGGCAGAAGCAATCAGCCCCAGCATTTT	CASAGRSNQPQHF
.	TRBV28	.	TRBJ2-2	TGTGCCAGCAGTAAACCACACCTCCCCGCGGAGCTGTTTTTT	CASSKPHLPAELFF
TRBD1	TRBV28	once	TRBJ1-5	TGTGCCAGCAGTCCTCGTCAGGGGGCTACTCATAGCAATCAGCCCCAGCATTTT	CASSPRQGATHSNQPQHF
TRBD1	TRBV11-2	.	TRBJ2-2	TGTGCCAGCAGCTTTGGACAGGCTGGCACCGGGGAGCTGTTTTTT	CASSFGQAGTGELFF
TRBD2	TRBV7-8	.	TRBJ2-1	TGTGCCAGCAGCCTTGGACTAGCGGGGAACAATGAGCAGTTCTTC	CASSLGLAGNNEQFF
TRBD1	TRBV30	.	TRBJ1-5	TGTGCCTGGAGTGTAGGGACAGTTCATAGCAATCAGCCCCAGCATTTT	CAWSVGTVHSNQPQHF
TRBD2	TRBV19	.	TRBJ2-3	TGTGCCAGTAGTAGCGGGGGTGTAGATACGCAGTATTTT	CASSSGGVDTQYF
.	TRBV4-1	.	TRBJ2-6	TGCGCCAGCAGCCAAGAATGGGCGCCAGGGGCTGGGGCCAACGTCCTGACTTTC	CASSQEWAPGAGANVLTF
.	TRBV5-5	.	TRBJ1-1	TGTGCCAGCAGCTCCATATCCGTGGACTCGGGAGCTTTCTTT	CASSSISVDSGAFF
.	TRBV6-1	.	TRBJ1-4	TGTGCCAGCAGTGAAAACAGTATCGCAACTAATGAAAAACTGTTTTTT	CASSENSIATNEKLFF
.	TRBV13	.	TRBJ1-1	TGTGCCAGCAGCTTAGAGGGGCAGAGGAACACTGAAGCTTTCTTT	CASSLEGQRNTEAFF
TRBD2	TRBV10-3	few	TRBJ2-3	TGTGCCATCAGGCGGCATGGGGAGGGGACAGATACGCAGTATTTT	CAIRRHGEGTDTQYF
TRBD1	TRBV7-2	.	TRBJ1-2	TGTGCCAGCAGCCGAGACGCGGGACAGGGGTCCGTAGGCTACACCTTC	CASSRDAGQGSVGYTF
.	TRBV19	once	TRBJ1-5	TGTGCCAGTAGTATAGATGGCCAGGGGCTCCAGCCCCAGCATTTT	CASSIDGQGLQPQHF
.	TRBV2	.	TRBJ1-2	TGTGCCAGCAGTGAAGCGCTGGGCAGATACTATGGCTACACCTTC	CASSEALGRYYGYTF
TRBD1	TRBV5-1	.	TRBJ2-3	TGCGCCAGCGGGACAGGACACACAGATACGCAGTATTTT	CASGTGHTDTQYF
.	TRBV5-6	.	TRBJ1-2	TGTGCCAGCAGCCCGGGGATTAGCTTTCTTGATGGCTACACCTTC	CASSPGISFLDGYTF
TRBD1	TRBV2	few	TRBJ1-1	TGTGCCAGCAGTGCCACTGGGACAGATGAAGCTTTCTTT	CASSATGTDEAFF
.	TRBV6-5	.	TRBJ1-6	TGTGCCAGCAGTTACTCAGGGGTTGGATCACCCCTCCACTTT	CASSYSGVGSPLHF
TRBD1	TRBV6-5	.	TRBJ2-1	TGTGCCAGCAGTTACGCGGACAGGGGTGGGGAGCAGTTCTTC	CASSYADRGGEQFF
TRBD2	TRBV29-1	.	TRBJ2-3	TGCAGCGTTGAGCGGGGGAGATACGCAGTATTT	CSVERGRYAVF
.	TRBV6-4	.	TRBJ2-6	TGTGCCAGCAGTGACTCGACTTCGGGGTCTGGGGCCAACGTCCTGACTTTC	CASSDSTSGSGANVLTF
TRBD1	TRBV19	.	TRBJ1-1	TGTGCCAGTAGCAAGACAGGGGACAACACTGAAGCTTTCTTT	CASSKTGDNTEAFF
.	TRBV29-1	few	TRBJ2-7	TGCAGCGTTGTGGCGGCAGCTCGAGCCTACGAGCAGTACTTC	CSVVAAARAYEQYF
TRBD1	TRBV10-3	.	TRBJ2-5	TGTGCCATCAGTGAGGGGACAGGGGAGACCCAGTACTTC	CAISEGTGETQYF
TRBD2	TRBV9	.	TRBJ2-3	TGTGCCAGCAGCCCCCTGGGTAGCGGGGGGGCGACAGATACGCAGTATTTT	CASSPLGSGGATDTQYF
.	TRBV6-6	.	TRBJ1-3	TGTGCCAGCAGGCCCGACTCCGGAAACACCATATATTTT	CASRPDSGNTIYF
.	TRBV28	.	TRBJ1-2	TGTGCCAGCAGTTTTATTAGGGACAACCATGGCTACACCTTC	CASSFIRDNHGYTF
.	TRBV5-6	.	TRBJ1-1	TGTGCCAGCAGCTTTTTTCGCGGGGCCACTGAAGCTTTCTTT	CASSFFRGATEAFF
TRBD1	TRBV7-9	.	TRBJ2-5	TGTGCCAGCAGTTCCGGGACAGGGGGTAGGGAGCAGTACTTC	CASSSGTGGREQYF
.	TRBV30	.	TRBJ1-5	TGTGCCTGGAGTACTACAGGGAAATGGCCCCAGCATTTT	CAWSTTGKWPQHF
.	TRBV5-4	.	TRBJ2-7	TGTGCCAGCAGCCCTAGGCCCGAGCAGTACTTC	CASSPRPEQYF
TRBD1	TRBV28	.	TRBJ1-5	TGTGCCAGCAGTACCGGACAGGTTGACTATCAGCCCCAGCATTTT	CASSTGQVDYQPQHF
TRBD1	TRBV5-6	.	TRBJ2-3	TGTGCCAGCAGCTCTCTGACAGGGAAAATCACAGATACGCAGTATTTT	CASSSLTGKITDTQYF